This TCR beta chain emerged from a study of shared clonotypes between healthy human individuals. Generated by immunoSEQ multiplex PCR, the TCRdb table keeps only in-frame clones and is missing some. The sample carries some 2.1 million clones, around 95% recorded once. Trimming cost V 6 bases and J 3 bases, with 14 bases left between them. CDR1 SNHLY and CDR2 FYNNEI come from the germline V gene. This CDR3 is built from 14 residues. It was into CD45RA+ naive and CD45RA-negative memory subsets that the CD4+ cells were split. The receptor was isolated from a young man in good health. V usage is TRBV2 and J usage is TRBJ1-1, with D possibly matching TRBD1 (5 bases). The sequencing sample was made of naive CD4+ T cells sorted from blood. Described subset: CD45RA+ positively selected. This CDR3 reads CASRAEKGDTEAFF. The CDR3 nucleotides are TGTGCCAGCAGGGCCGAGAAAGGGGACACTGAAGCTTTCTTT.